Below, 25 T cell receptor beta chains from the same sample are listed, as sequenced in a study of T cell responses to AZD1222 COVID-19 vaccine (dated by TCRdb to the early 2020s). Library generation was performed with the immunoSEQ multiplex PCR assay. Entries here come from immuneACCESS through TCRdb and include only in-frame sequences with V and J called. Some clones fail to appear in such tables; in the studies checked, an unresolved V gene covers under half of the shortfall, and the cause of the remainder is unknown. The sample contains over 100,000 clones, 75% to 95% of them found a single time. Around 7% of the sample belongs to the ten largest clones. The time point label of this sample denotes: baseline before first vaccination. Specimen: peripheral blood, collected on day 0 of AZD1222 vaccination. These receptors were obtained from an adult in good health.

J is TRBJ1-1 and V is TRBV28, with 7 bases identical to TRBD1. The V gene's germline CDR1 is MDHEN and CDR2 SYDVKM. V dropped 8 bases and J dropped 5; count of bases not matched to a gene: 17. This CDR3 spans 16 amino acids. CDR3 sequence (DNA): TGTGCCAGCGCTACCGACAGGGAGGATCGAGGGACTGAAGCTTTCTTT. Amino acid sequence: CASATDREDRGTEAFF. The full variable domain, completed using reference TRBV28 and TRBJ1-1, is DVKVTQSSRYLVKRTGEKVFLECVQDMDHENMFWYRQDPGLGLRLIYFSYDVKMKEKGDIPEGYSVSREKKERFSLILESASTNQTSMYLCASATDREDRGTEAFFGQGTRLTVV.

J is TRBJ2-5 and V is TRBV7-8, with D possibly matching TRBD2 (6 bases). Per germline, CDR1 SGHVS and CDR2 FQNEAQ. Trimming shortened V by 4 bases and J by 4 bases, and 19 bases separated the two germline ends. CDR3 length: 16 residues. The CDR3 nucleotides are TGTGCCAGCAGCTCCCTGGAGCTAGCGCGGGCAGAGACCCAGTACTTC. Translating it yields CASSSLELARAETQYF.

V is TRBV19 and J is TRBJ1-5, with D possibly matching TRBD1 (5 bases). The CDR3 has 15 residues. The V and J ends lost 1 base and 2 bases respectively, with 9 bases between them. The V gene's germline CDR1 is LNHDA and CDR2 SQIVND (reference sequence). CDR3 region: CASSIVSGGNQPQHF. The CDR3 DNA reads TGTGCCAGTAGTATAGTTTCGGGGGGCAATCAGCCCCAGCATTTT.

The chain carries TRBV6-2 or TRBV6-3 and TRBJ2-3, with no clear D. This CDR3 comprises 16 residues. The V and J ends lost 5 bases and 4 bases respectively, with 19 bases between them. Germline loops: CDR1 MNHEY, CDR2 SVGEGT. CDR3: CASSDRPGPRADTQYF. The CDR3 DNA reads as TGTGCCAGCAGTGATCGGCCCGGGCCAAGGGCAGATACGCAGTATTTT.

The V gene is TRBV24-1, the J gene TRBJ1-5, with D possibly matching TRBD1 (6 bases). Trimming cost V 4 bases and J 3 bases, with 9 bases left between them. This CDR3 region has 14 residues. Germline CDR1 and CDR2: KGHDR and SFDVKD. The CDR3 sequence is CATSDRTDNQPQHF. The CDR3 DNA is TGTGCCACCAGTGACCGGACAGACAATCAGCCCCAGCATTTT.

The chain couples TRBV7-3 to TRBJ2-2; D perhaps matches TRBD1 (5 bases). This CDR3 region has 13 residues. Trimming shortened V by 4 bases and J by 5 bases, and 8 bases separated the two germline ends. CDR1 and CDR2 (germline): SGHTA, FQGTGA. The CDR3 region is CASSSKGTGELFF. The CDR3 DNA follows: TGTGCCAGCAGCTCAAAGGGGACCGGGGAGCTGTTTTTT. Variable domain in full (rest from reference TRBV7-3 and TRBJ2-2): GAGVSQTPSNKVTEKGKYVELRCDPISGHTALYWYRQSLGQGPEFLIYFQGTGAADDSGLPNDRFFAVRPEGSVSTLKIQRTERGDSAVYLCASSSKGTGELFFGEGSRLTVL.

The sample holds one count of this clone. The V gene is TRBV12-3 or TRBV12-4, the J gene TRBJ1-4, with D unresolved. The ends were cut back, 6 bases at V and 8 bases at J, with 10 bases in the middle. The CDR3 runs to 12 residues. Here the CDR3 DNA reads TGTGCCAGCAGATACAGACGGGAAAAACTGTTTTTT. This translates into CASRYRREKLFF.

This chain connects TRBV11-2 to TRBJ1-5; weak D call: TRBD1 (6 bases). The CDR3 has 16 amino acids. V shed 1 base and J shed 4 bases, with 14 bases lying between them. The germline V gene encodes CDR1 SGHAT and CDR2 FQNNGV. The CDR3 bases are TGTGCCAGCAGCTTAGGCGCGGGGAGGGGGAATCAGCCCCAGCATTTT. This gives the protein CASSLGAGRGNQPQHF.

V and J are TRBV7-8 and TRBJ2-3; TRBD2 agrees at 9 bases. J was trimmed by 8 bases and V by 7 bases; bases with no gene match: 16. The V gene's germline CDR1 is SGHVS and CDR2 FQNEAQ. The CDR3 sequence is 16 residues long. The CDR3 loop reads CASTPRLAGTLATQYF. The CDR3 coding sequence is TGTGCCAGCACCCCCCGGCTAGCGGGGACCCTAGCTACGCAGTATTTT.

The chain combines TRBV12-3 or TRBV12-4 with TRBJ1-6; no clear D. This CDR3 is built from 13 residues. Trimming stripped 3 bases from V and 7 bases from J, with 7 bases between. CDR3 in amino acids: CASSFSQNSPLHF. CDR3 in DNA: TGTGCCAGCAGTTTTAGTCAGAATTCACCCCTCCACTTT.

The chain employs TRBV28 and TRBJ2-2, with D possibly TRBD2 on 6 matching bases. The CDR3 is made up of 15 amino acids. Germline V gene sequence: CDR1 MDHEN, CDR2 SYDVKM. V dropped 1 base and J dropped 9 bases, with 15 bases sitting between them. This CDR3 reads CASSLLSVGGWELFF. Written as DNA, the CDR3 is TGTGCCAGCAGTTTATTGTCAGTGGGAGGTTGGGAGCTGTTTTTT.

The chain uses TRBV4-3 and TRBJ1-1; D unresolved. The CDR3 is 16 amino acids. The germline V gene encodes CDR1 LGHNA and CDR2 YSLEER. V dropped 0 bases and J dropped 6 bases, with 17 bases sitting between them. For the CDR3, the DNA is TGCGCCAGCAGCCAAGACTTTTATCAAGGTTCGCCTGAAGCTTTCTTT. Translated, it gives CASSQDFYQGSPEAFF.

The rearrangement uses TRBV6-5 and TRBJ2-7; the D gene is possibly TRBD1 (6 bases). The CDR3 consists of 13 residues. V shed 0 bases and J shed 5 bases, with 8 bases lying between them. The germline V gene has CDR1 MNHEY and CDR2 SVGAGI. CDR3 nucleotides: TGTGCCAGCAGTTACTCGCCAGGGGACGAGCAGTACTTC. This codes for CASSYSPGDEQYF.

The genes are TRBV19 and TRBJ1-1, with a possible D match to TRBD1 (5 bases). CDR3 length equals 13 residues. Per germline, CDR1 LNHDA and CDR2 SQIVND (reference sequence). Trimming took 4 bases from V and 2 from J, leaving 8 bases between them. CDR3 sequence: CASSTTGNTEAFF. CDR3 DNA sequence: TGTGCCAGTAGTACTACAGGTAACACTGAAGCTTTCTTT.

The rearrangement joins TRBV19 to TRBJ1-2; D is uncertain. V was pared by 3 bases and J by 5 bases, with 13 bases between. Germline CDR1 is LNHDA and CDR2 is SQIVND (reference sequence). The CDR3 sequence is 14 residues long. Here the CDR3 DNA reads TGTGCCAGTAGTATGGTCGGAGGTGCATATGGCTACACCTTC. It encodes CASSMVGGAYGYTF.

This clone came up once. CDR3 in amino acids: CASSQVWTEQYF. CDR3 DNA: TGTGCCAGCAGCCAAGTTTGGACCGAGCAGTACTTC. V is TRBV14 and J is TRBJ2-7; D is unresolved. Trimming took off 1 base at V and 6 bases at J, with 7 bases between the two ends. CDR1 is SGHDN and CDR2 is FVKESK in the germline V gene. The CDR3 runs 12 residues. Complete variable domain (other parts from reference TRBV14 and TRBJ2-7): EAGVTQFPSHSVIEKGQTVTLRCDPISGHDNLYWYRRVMGKEIKFLLHFVKESKQDESGMPNNRFLAERTGGTYSTLKVQPAELEDSGVYFCASSQVWTEQYFGPGTRLTVT.

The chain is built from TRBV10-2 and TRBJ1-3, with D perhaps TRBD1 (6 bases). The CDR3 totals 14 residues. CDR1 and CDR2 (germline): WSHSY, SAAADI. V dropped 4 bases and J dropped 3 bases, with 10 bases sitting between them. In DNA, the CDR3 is TGCGCCAGCAGTGCGCAGGGGCTTGGAAACACCATATATTTT. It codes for CASSAQGLGNTIYF.

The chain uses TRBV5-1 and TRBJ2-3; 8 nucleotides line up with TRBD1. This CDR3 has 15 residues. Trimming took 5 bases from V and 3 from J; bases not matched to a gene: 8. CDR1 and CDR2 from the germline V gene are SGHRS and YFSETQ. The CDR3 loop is CASRGGTGGTDTQYF. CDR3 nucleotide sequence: TGCGCCAGCAGGGGAGGTACAGGGGGGACAGATACGCAGTATTTT.

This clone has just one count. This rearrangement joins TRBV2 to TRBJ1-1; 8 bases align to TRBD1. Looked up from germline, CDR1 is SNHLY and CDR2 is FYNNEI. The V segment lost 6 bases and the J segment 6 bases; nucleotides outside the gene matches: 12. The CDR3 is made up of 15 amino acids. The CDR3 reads CASSGGTGARSEAFF. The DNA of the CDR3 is TGTGCCAGCAGCGGTGGGACAGGTGCAAGGTCTGAAGCTTTCTTT. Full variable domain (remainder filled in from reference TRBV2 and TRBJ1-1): EPEVTQTPSHQVTQMGQEVILRCVPISNHLYFYWYRQILGQKVEFLVSFYNNEISEKSEIFDDQFSVERPDGSNFTLKIRSTKLEDSAMYFCASSGGTGARSEAFFGQGTRLTVV.

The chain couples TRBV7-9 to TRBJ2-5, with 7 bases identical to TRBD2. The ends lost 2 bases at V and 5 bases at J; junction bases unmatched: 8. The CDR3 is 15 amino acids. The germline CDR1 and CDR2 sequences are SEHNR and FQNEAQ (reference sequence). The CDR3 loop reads CASSLSSGGFETQYF. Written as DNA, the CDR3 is TGTGCCAGCAGCTTATCCTCGGGGGGATTTGAGACCCAGTACTTC.

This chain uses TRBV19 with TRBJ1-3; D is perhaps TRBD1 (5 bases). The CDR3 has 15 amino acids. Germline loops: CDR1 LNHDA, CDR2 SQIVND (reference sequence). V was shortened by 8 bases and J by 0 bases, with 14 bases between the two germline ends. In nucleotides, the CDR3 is TGTGCCAGTCGCCCCTACAGGATCTCTGGAAACACCATATATTTT. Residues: CASRPYRISGNTIYF.

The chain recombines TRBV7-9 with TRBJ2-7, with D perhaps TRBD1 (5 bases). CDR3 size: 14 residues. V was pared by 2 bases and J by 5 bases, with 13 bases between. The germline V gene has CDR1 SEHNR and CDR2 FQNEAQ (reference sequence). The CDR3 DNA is TGTGCCAGCAGCTTAACGCGCAGGGCTGACGAGCAGTACTTC. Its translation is CASSLTRRADEQYF.

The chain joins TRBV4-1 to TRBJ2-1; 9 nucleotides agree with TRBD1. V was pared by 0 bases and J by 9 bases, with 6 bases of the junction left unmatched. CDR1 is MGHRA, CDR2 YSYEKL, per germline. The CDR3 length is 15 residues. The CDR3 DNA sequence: TGCGCCAGCAGCCAAGATACTTGGACAGGGGTTGAGCAGTTCTTC. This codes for CASSQDTWTGVEQFF.

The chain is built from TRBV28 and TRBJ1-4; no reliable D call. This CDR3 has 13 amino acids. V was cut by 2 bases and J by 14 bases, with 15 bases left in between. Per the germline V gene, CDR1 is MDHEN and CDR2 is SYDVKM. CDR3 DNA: TGTGCCAGCAGTTTAGCCCCAATTGGGCTTCTGTTTTTT. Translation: CASSLAPIGLLFF.

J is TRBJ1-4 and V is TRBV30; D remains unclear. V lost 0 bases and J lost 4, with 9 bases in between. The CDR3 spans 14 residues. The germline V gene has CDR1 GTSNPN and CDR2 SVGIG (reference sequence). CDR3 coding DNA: TGTGCCTGGAGTGTCCGCAGGCTTAATGAAAAACTGTTTTTT. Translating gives CAWSVRRLNEKLFF.